The subject of this entry is one T cell receptor (beta chain). The CDR3 extends over 14 amino acids. V shed 6 bases and J 3 bases; nucleotides not matched to a gene: 5. Germline loops: CDR1 MNHNS, CDR2 SASEGT. Vbeta (60) and Jbeta (13) primers were used in the PCR. The authors' processing: Later, 75 million to 100 million unique TCR beta chains were counted in an analysis, and some 11 million of them were shared. TCRdb keeps only in-frame clones here, not all; method: immunoSEQ multiplex PCR. V and J calls and clone size are as listed in that table; D and trimming were resolved from the DNA. This table has about 97,000 clones, under 85% appearing once. The data were obtained in a study of cytomegalovirus exposure and HLA in healthy donors.

The chain couples TRBV6-1 to TRBJ2-1; 7 bases match TRBD2. This receptor was identified in a woman aged 40 to 49 in good health and CMV-seronegative. The sequencing sample was made of PBMCs. The chain's CDR3 is CASRQGDYYNEQFF. The CDR3 nucleotides read TGTGCCAGCAGGCAAGGGGACTACTACAATGAGCAGTTCTTC.